In this sample, the clone carrying this T cell receptor (beta chain) turned up many times. Its specificity is not known. This entry is derived from a study of regulatory T cells in long-lasting Graves disease. General study results and limits: Those with persistent Graves' had less TCR diversity than newly diagnosed patients. Among the persistent patients, some 2,900 public clonotypes were shared, more than the 850 to 1,000 shared among new patients. With persistent disease, TRBV28, TRBJ1-2 and TRBJ2-5 were the favored segments.

The ends lost 3 bases at V and 6 bases at J; junction bases unmatched: 10. The CDR3 is 16 amino acids. Germline V CDR1 and CDR2: LNHNV, YYDKDF (reference sequence). Time point defined: newly diagnosed GD, antithyroid drugs for less than 3 months. Preparation of the TCR library used RNA extracted from PBMCs. Combining iRepertoire HTBI primers with Arm-PCR of CDR3 regions, the authors built TCR beta libraries. TCRdb re-called the multiplex PCR reads through MiXCR, storing one row per CDR3 protein. The data contain roughly 500,000 distinct CDR3 sequences, roughly 14% of them seen just once; the ten biggest clones take up 10%. The data were also submitted as part of a second study, on T cells in Graves' hyperthyroidism and ophthalmopathy.

The sequence derives from a man between 25 and 39 years old with Graves disease. The chain links TRBV15 to TRBJ2-7; 11 positions agree with TRBD2. The sample was peripheral blood mononuclear cells (PBMCs), taken at new diagnosis, from a patient treated with antithyroid drugs. CDR3 residues: CATSSDEASGRLEQYF. For the CDR3, the DNA is TGTGCCACCAGCAGTGATGAGGCTAGCGGGAGGCTCGAGCAGTACTTC.